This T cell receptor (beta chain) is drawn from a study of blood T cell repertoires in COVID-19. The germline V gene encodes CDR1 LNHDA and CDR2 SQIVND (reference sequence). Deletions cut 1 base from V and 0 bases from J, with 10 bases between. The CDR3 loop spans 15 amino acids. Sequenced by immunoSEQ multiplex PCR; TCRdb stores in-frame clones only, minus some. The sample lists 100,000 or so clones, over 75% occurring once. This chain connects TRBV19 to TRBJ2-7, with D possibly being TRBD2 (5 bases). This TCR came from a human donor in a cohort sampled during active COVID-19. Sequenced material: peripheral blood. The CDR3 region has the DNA TGTGCCAGTAGTATAGTAGGGAGATCCTCCTACGAGCAGTACTTC. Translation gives CASSIVGRSSYEQYF.